Described below is a single T cell receptor (beta chain) sequence and its context. Its antigen remains unknown. These data are taken from a study of cytomegalovirus exposure and HLA in healthy donors. Findings of the study overall: The authors later linked a missense DCLRE1C variant to TCR beta V- and J-gene trimming. A later analysis reported that several of the most significant clusters appeared to be linked to common viral pathogens, among them Epstein-Barr virus. The analysis excluded some indistinguishable V segments, including TRBV6-2 and TRBV6-3. Across all donors, roughly uniform sequencing depth was an assumption of the presence/absence analyses.

The CDR3 extends over 14 amino acids. Germline-derived CDR1 and CDR2 are SGHVS and FNYEAQ. J was trimmed by 3 bases and V by 5 bases; bases with no gene match: 7. The PCR was carried out with 60 Vbeta primers and 13 Jbeta primers. TCRdb keeps only in-frame clones here, not all; method: immunoSEQ multiplex PCR. Of some 180,000 clones in the sample, approximately 70% are singletons; the top ten hold 1.8%. The sample was PBMCs. The chain uses TRBV7-6 and TRBJ2-7; 7 bases match TRBD1. This sequence was found in a woman aged 30 to 39 in good health and CMV-seronegative. The CDR3, as DNA: TGTGCCAGCAGCCCAAGGGGGCTAGTCTACGAGCAGTACTTC. It translates to CASSPRGLVYEQYF. Using reference TRBV7-6 and TRBJ2-7 for the parts outside the CDR3, the full variable domain is GAGVSQSPRYKVTKRGQDVALRCDPISGHVSLYWYRQALGQGPEFLTYFNYEAQQDKSGLPNDRFSAERPEGSISTLTIQRTEQRDSAMYRCASSPRGLVYEQYFGPGTRLTVT.